This section outlines one T cell receptor beta chain sequence together with its context. The data belong to a study of blood T cell repertoires in COVID-19. Study at large: Sources were T cells, B-cell-depleted T cells, or PBMCs; the material itself was cDNA or gDNA.

The CDR3 is made up of 18 amino acids. Germline V lookup: CDR1 KGHDR, CDR2 SFDVKD. V was clipped by 6 bases and J by 5 bases; unmatched bases: 14. Authors' analysis steps: Scientists estimated how many nucleated cells there were by amplifying reference gene primers. The protocol was immunoSEQ multiplex PCR, while the TCRdb copy is restricted to in-frame clones and leaves out a portion. That table supplies the V and J calls and clone size; D and trimming were determined from the DNA. This table holds some 99,000 clones, 75% to 85% found once. This sequence originates from a man between 65 and 79 years old with acute or convalescent COVID-19. The sequenced sample was peripheral blood. The chain joins TRBV24-1 to TRBJ2-5, with 13 nucleotides matching TRBD2. The CDR3 protein is CATSYFTGLAGVKETQYF. The CDR3 DNA sequence: TGTGCCACCAGTTACTTTACAGGACTAGCGGGAGTGAAGGAGACCCAGTACTTC.